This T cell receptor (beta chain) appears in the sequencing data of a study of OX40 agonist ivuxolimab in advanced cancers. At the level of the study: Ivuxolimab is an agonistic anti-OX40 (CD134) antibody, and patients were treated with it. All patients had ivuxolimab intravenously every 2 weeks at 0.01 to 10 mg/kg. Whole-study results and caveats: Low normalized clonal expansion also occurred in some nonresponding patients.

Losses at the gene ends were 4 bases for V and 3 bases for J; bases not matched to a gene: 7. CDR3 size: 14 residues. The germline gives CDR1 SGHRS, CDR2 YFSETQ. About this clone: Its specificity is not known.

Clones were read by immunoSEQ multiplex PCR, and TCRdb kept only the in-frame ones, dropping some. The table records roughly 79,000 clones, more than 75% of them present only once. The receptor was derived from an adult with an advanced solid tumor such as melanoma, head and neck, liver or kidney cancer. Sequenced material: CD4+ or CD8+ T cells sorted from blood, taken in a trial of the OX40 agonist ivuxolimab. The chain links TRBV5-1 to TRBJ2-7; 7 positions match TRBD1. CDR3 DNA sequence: TGCGCCAGCAGCGTCGACAGGGCGCTCTACGAGCAGTACTTC. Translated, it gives CASSVDRALYEQYF. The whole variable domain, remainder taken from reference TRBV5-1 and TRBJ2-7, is KAGVTQTPRYLIKTRGQQVTLSCSPISGHRSVSWYQQTPGQGLQFLFEYFSETQRNKGNFPGRFSGRQFSNSRSEMNVSTLELGDSALYLCASSVDRALYEQYFGPGTRLTVT.